The 26 T cell receptor beta chains below come from one sample, sequenced in a study of shared clonotypes between healthy human individuals. Profiling relied on immunoSEQ multiplex PCR, and the TCRdb table lists in-frame clones only, not all of them. Among roughly 2 million clones listed, 90% to 96% were seen once. Input material: naive CD4+ T cells sorted from blood. Indicated subset: CD45RA+ positively selected. The receptors come from a man in his late teens or twenties in good health.

V is TRBV5-1 and J is TRBJ1-5; D perhaps matches TRBD1 (6 bases). Germline values: CDR1 SGHRS, CDR2 YFSETQ. The CDR3 extends over 15 amino acids. The V and J ends lost 4 bases and 4 bases respectively, with 15 bases between them. DNA for the CDR3: TGCGCCAGCAGCGAGGATGGCCAGGGGAATCAGCCCCAGCATTTT. Its protein product is CASSEDGQGNQPQHF.

The V and J genes are TRBV5-1 and TRBJ1-4; D possibly corresponds to TRBD1 (6 bases). CDR3 length: 14 residues. Germline V lookup: CDR1 SGHRS, CDR2 YFSETQ. The ends were cut back, 4 bases at V and 6 bases at J, with 13 bases in the middle. CDR3 loop: CASSPLEGDEKLFF. CDR3 bases: TGCGCCAGCAGCCCGCTTGAGGGGGATGAAAAACTGTTTTTT.

The rearrangement uses TRBV6-6 and TRBJ2-3; D remains unclear. Between the trimmed V and J ends, which lost 2 bases and 7 bases, there was a span of 16 bases. Germline loops: CDR1 MNHNY, CDR2 SVGAGI (reference sequence). This CDR3 is built from 15 residues. The chain's CDR3 is CASSYETSSANTQYF. Written as DNA, the CDR3 is TGTGCCAGCAGTTACGAGACTTCTTCGGCGAATACGCAGTATTTT.

The rearrangement links TRBV7-9 to TRBJ1-6; D call uncertain. The CDR3 is made up of 16 amino acids. The germline gives CDR1 SEHNR, CDR2 FQNEAQ (reference sequence). V lost 2 bases, J lost 2 bases, and 10 bases lay in between. DNA of the CDR3: TGTGCCAGCAGCTTAATAACCGGAACCTATAATTCACCCCTCCACTTT. Amino acids: CASSLITGTYNSPLHF.

This clone was seen only once. V usage is TRBV7-3 and J usage is TRBJ1-1; D is unresolved. Trimming took off 8 bases at V and 0 bases at J, with 10 bases between the two ends. Looked up from germline, CDR1 is SGHTA and CDR2 is FQGTGA. CDR3 length: 13 amino acids. The CDR3 DNA reads as TGTGCCAGCGCGCCCCAGTTGAACACTGAAGCTTTCTTT. Translation gives CASAPQLNTEAFF.

V and J are TRBV5-1 and TRBJ2-5; 8 bases agree with TRBD1. V dropped 6 bases and J dropped 3; count of bases not matched to a gene: 7. Germline CDR1 reads SGHRS; CDR2 reads YFSETQ. The CDR3 length is 14 residues. The chain's CDR3 is CASNVQGAEETQYF. CDR3 sequence (DNA): TGCGCCAGCAACGTGCAGGGGGCTGAAGAGACCCAGTACTTC. Combining the CDR3 with reference TRBV5-1 and TRBJ2-5 gives the whole variable domain KAGVTQTPRYLIKTRGQQVTLSCSPISGHRSVSWYQQTPGQGLQFLFEYFSETQRNKGNFPGRFSGRQFSNSRSEMNVSTLELGDSALYLCASNVQGAEETQYFGPGTRLLVL.

CDR3 sequence: CASSLAGAGVIYNEQFF. The CDR3 region has the DNA TGTGCCAGCAGCTTGGCGGGGGCAGGGGTGATTTACAATGAGCAGTTCTTC. The chain carries TRBV5-4 and TRBJ2-1, with D perhaps being TRBD1 or TRBD2 (6 bases each). This CDR3 contains 17 residues. V was clipped by 0 bases and J by 4 bases, with 17 bases between them. Germline assignment: CDR1 SGHNT and CDR2 YYREEE (reference sequence). The complete variable domain, with remaining parts taken from reference TRBV5-4 and TRBJ2-1, reads ETGVTQSPTHLIKTRGQQVTLRCSSQSGHNTVSWYQQALGQGPQFIFQYYREEENGRGNFPPRFSGLQFPNYSSELNVNALELDDSALYLCASSLAGAGVIYNEQFFGPGTRLTVL.

The chain joins TRBV28 to TRBJ1-2, with D maybe TRBD1 (5 bases). The CDR3 loop spans 13 amino acids. CDR1 and CDR2 from the germline V gene are MDHEN and SYDVKM. Trimming left V 8 bases short and J 4 bases short, with 14 bases between. In DNA, the CDR3 is TGTGCCAGCCGCGATGGGGGGTCCTATGGCTACACCTTC. This translates into CASRDGGSYGYTF.

This clone was seen a single time. The chain employs TRBV30 and TRBJ2-7; perhaps TRBD1 as D (6 bases). The germline gives CDR1 GTSNPN, CDR2 SVGIG (reference sequence). Trimming removed 4 bases from V and 2 bases from J, with 15 bases in between. This CDR3 contains 14 residues. In nucleotides, the CDR3 is TGTGCCTGGAATCCGACAGGCCTTACCTACGAGCAGTACTTC. It codes for CAWNPTGLTYEQYF.

V usage is TRBV7-9 and J usage is TRBJ1-6, with D perhaps matching TRBD1 (6 bases). The V end was cut by 2 bases, the J end by 6 bases, with 11 bases between. CDR1 is SEHNR, CDR2 FQNEAQ, per germline (reference sequence). This CDR3 has 15 residues. CDR3 residues: CASSLNSGANSPLHF. CDR3 coding DNA: TGTGCCAGCAGCTTAAATTCAGGGGCTAATTCACCCCTCCACTTT.

V usage is TRBV6-1 and J usage is TRBJ1-5; D possibly corresponds to TRBD1 (5 bases). The CDR3 has 17 residues. Trimming removed 4 bases at V and 1 base at J, with 17 bases between. CDR1 and CDR2 from the germline V gene are MNHNS and SASEGT. The CDR3 region is CASSALSGGISNQPQHF. The CDR3 nucleotides read TGTGCCAGCAGTGCCCTCTCGGGGGGGATAAGCAATCAGCCCCAGCATTTT.

The chain combines TRBV7-6 with TRBJ1-1; possibly TRBD1 for D (5 bases). V was pared by 3 bases and J by 5 bases, with 10 bases between. The germline CDR1 and CDR2 sequences are SGHVS and FNYEAQ. The CDR3 runs to 13 residues. The CDR3 loop is CASSFGDRTEAFF. The CDR3 bases are TGTGCCAGCAGCTTCGGAGACAGAACTGAAGCTTTCTTT.

J is TRBJ1-2 and V is TRBV15, with D unclear. The CDR3 contains 12 residues. The V and J ends lost 5 bases and 8 bases respectively, with 12 bases between them. The germline V gene has CDR1 LNHNV and CDR2 YYDKDF (reference sequence). This CDR3 is CATSRSMEGYTF. CDR3 bases: TGTGCCACCAGCCGATCGATGGAGGGCTACACCTTC.

The CDR3 is CASTPSTGYAYEQYF. The DNA of the CDR3 is TGTGCCAGCACCCCTTCAACAGGGTATGCCTACGAGCAGTACTTC. The V gene is TRBV28, the J gene TRBJ2-7; D possibly corresponds to TRBD1 (6 bases). Per germline, CDR1 MDHEN and CDR2 SYDVKM. The CDR3 loop spans 15 amino acids. Trimming took off 7 bases at V and 2 bases at J, with 18 bases between the two ends.

The V call is TRBV19, the J call TRBJ2-5; TRBD2 is a possible D gene (6 bases). Trimming took 5 bases from V and 5 from J, leaving 15 bases between them. Germline CDR1 LNHDA, CDR2 SQIVND (reference sequence). The CDR3 loop spans 14 amino acids. The CDR3 coding sequence is TGTGCCAGTAGTCGGGGACCAGGAGGGGAGACCCAGTACTTC. Its translation is CASSRGPGGETQYF.

The chain is built from TRBV5-4 and TRBJ2-7; 11 bases fit TRBD1. V lost 4 bases to trimming and J lost 4 bases; unmatched junction nucleotides: 10. Germline loops: CDR1 SGHNT, CDR2 YYREEE (reference sequence). The length of the CDR3 is 16 residues. The CDR3 region is CASSHPGGQGAYEQYF. In DNA form, the CDR3 reads TGTGCCAGCAGCCATCCCGGAGGACAGGGGGCTTACGAGCAGTACTTC.

The chain uses TRBV6-1 and TRBJ1-2; D not resolved. The CDR3 spans 15 residues. Trimming removed 3 bases at V and 8 bases at J, with 19 bases between. From germline, CDR1 is MNHNS and CDR2 SASEGT. CDR3 loop: CASSDRINSGNGYTF. Written as DNA, the CDR3 is TGTGCCAGCAGTGACCGGATTAACTCGGGAAACGGCTACACCTTC.

This clone has a single count. The chain joins TRBV6-5 to TRBJ2-3; D unresolved. CDR1 is MNHEY and CDR2 is SVGAGI in the germline V gene. The CDR3 contains 11 residues. Trimming left V 8 bases short and J 6 bases short, with 9 bases between. CDR3 nucleotide sequence: TGTGCCAGCGGCGACTGGGATACGCAGTATTTT. Protein product: CASGDWDTQYF.

This clone has only one observation. The chain is built from TRBV6-5 and TRBJ1-2; 9 bases are a match to TRBD1. The V segment lost 6 bases and the J segment 4 bases; nucleotides outside the gene matches: 9. This CDR3 is 15 amino acids long. The germline V gene has CDR1 MNHEY and CDR2 SVGAGI. The CDR3 DNA follows: TGTGCCAGCAGCCGTCCCGGGACAGGGAGCTATGGCTACACCTTC. Translation gives CASSRPGTGSYGYTF.

CDR3 protein: CASNGAAGIANYGYTF. The CDR3 DNA sequence: TGTGCCAGTAATGGGGCTGCCGGCATCGCTAACTATGGCTACACCTTC. The chain links TRBV19 to TRBJ1-2, with D maybe TRBD1 (5 bases). The CDR3 is made up of 16 amino acids. The V gene's germline CDR1 is LNHDA and CDR2 SQIVND (reference sequence). V shed 7 bases and J shed 0 bases, with 18 bases lying between them.

The chain is built from TRBV7-6 and TRBJ2-7; weak D call: TRBD2 (5 bases). Trimming removed 3 bases at V and 1 base at J, with 7 bases between. Germline V gene lookup returns CDR1 SGHVS and CDR2 FNYEAQ. This CDR3 has 13 residues. This chain's CDR3 is CASSFAGSYEQYF. The CDR3 DNA is TGTGCCAGCAGCTTCGCGGGTTCCTACGAGCAGTACTTC.

The CDR3 region has the DNA TGTGCCAGCAGGGTCGGACTGTCCGGGGAGCTGTTTTTT. Residues: CASRVGLSGELFF. The rearrangement uses TRBV2 and TRBJ2-2; D possibly corresponds to TRBD2 (5 bases). This CDR3 contains 13 residues. Germline assignment: CDR1 SNHLY and CDR2 FYNNEI. V lost 6 bases and J 6 bases, leaving 11 bases between the germline ends.

The chain couples TRBV12-5 to TRBJ2-5; TRBD2 agrees at 11 bases. V lost 0 bases to trimming and J lost 5 bases; unmatched junction nucleotides: 5. The germline V gene encodes CDR1 LGHNT and CDR2 FRNRAP. The CDR3 length is 16 residues. This CDR3 is CASGLVLAGEGETQYF. The CDR3 DNA reads TGTGCTAGTGGTTTGGTACTAGCGGGAGAAGGGGAGACCCAGTACTTC.

The chain recombines TRBV28 with TRBJ2-7; tentatively, D is TRBD2 (6 bases). The CDR3 is 15 amino acids. Germline V gene data show CDR1 as MDHEN and CDR2 as SYDVKM. Trimming removed 6 bases from V and 0 bases from J, with 15 bases in between. The CDR3 DNA is TGTGCCAGCAGGGCGGCGGGGTCCAGCTCCTACGAGCAGTACTTC. Translating gives CASRAAGSSSYEQYF.

The chain uses TRBV28 and TRBJ1-6; a weak D match, TRBD1 (5 bases). Trimming stripped 2 bases from V and 4 bases from J, with 9 bases between. CDR1 is MDHEN and CDR2 is SYDVKM in the germline V gene. This CDR3 comprises 15 residues. Written as DNA, the CDR3 is TGTGCCAGCAGTTTAGAACAGGTGTATAATTCACCCCTCCACTTT. The encoded protein is CASSLEQVYNSPLHF.

As concerns this clone: Other nucleotide sequences from this sample produce the same CDR3. The chain employs TRBV7-2 and TRBJ2-7; D perhaps matches TRBD1 (5 bases). Germline-derived CDR1 and CDR2 are SGHTA and FQGNSA. CDR3 length equals 14 residues. Deletions cut 1 base from V and 4 bases from J, with 11 bases between. Here the CDR3 DNA reads TGTGCCAGCAGCTTAGAAAGGGGAACTTACGAGCAGTACTTC. Its protein product is CASSLERGTYEQYF.